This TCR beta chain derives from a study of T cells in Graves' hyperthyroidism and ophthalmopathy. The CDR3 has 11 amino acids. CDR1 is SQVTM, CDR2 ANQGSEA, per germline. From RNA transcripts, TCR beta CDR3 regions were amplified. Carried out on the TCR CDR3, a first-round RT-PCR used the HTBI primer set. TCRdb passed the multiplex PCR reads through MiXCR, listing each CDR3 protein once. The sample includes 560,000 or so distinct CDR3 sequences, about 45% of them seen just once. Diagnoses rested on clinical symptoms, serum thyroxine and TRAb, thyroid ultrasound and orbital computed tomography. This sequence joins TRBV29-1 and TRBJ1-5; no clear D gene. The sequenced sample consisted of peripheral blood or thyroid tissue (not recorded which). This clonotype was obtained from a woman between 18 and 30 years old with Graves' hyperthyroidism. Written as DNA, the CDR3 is TGCAGTTTTGGACGGGCGCAGCCCCAGCATTTT. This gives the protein CSFGRAQPQHF. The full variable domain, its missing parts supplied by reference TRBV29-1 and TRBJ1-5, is SAVISQKPSRDICQRGTSLTIQCQVDSQVTMMFWYRQQPGQSLTLIATANQGSEATYESGFVIDKFPISRPNLTFSTLTVSNMSPEDSSIYLCSFGRAQPQHFGDGTRLSIL.